This TCR beta chain came from a study of preoperative IRX-2 immunotherapy in early breast cancer (dated by TCRdb to about 2019). The CDR3 sequence holds 17 residues, the cysteine and phenylalanine included. CDR3 DNA is the only sequence kept; it has 51 bases, read in frame from the first base. CDR1 and CDR2 were assigned from the germline V gene as SGHVS and FNYEAQ. V sheds 1 base and J sheds 8 bases, leaving 21 bases between their ends. Library method: the immunoSEQ multiplex PCR assay. Sourced from immuneACCESS, this table was stored by TCRdb with only in-frame sequences that have V and J called. A share of the clones is absent; for the studies checked, an unresolved V gene accounts for under half, and the remainder has no known explanation. Within this sample are under 30,000 clones, with 80% to 90% of them counted one time only. Approximately 9% of the sample belongs to the ten largest clones.

On this clone: Which antigen it targets is not known. Per-base quality was not reported, and no clone a single base away is much larger than it.

This specimen's treatment or condition label, interpreted: preoperative locoregional IRX-2 cytokine immunotherapy. The samples were obtained from a phase Ib study that tested preoperative, locoregional IRX-2 cytokine immunotherapy designed to prime immune responses. Patients with early-stage breast cancer who were given IRX-2 before surgery served as donors. Sequenced here: tumor tissue, sampled after IRX-2 immunotherapy. This receptor was taken from a human donor with breast cancer. The receptor chain draws on TRBV7-6 and TRBJ2-1; TRBD2 is a weak D gene call, 7 bases matching. The bases are TGTGCCAGCAGCTTAGTTGGGGGGGCAGGGACTCGGGATGAGCAGTTCTTC. Its coded protein is CASSLVGGAGTRDEQFF.